This is a list of T cell receptor beta chains from one sample in a study of human T cells and chemical hapten exposure. A single record per CDR3 protein comes from TCRdb applying MiXCR to the RACE reads. The sample includes some 89,000 distinct CDR3 sequences, about a tenth of them seen just once. Here the sequenced sample was whole blood, taken in connection with sensitization to the hapten diphenylcyclopropenone (DPC). These receptor sequences come from a woman in her 30s with alopecia areata. Some clones in this sample may be carry-over from other donors' samples. Each CDR3 is given with its conserved first and last residue. The D gene is left open where the match is weak. Rows give clone size only sometimes, using once, few, many, or a class for an expanded clone.

v_call: TRBV27; clone_size: many; j_call: TRBJ2-7; d_call: NA; cdr3_nt: TGTGCCAGCAGTCCCTTAGGAGGCGAGCAGTACTTC; cdr3_aa: CASSPLGGEQYF
v_call: TRBV20-1; clone_size: many; j_call: TRBJ2-1; d_call: NA; cdr3_nt: TGCAGTGCCAACAGGGTCCGCAATGAGCAGTTCTTC; cdr3_aa: CSANRVRNEQFF
v_call: TRBV11-2; clone_size: NA; j_call: TRBJ2-3; d_call: TRBD2; cdr3_nt: TGTGCCAACAGCTTCCAGCGGGGGGAGGCAGATACGCAGTATTTT; cdr3_aa: CANSFQRGEADTQYF
v_call: TRBV5-1; clone_size: many; j_call: TRBJ2-3; d_call: NA; cdr3_nt: TGCGCCAGCAGCTTCCAGGGGCGAAAAGCAGATACGCAGTATTTT; cdr3_aa: CASSFQGRKADTQYF
v_call: TRBV12-3/TRBV12-4; clone_size: many; j_call: TRBJ1-5; d_call: TRBD1; cdr3_nt: TGTGCCAGCAGCCAGACAGGGGGCGGTCAGCCCCAGCATTTT; cdr3_aa: CASSQTGGGQPQHF
v_call: TRBV6-2/TRBV6-3; clone_size: many; j_call: TRBJ2-6; d_call: NA; cdr3_nt: TGTGCCAGCAGTTACCATGCGTCTGGGGCCAACGTCCTGACTTTC; cdr3_aa: CASSYHASGANVLTF
v_call: TRBV11-2; clone_size: many; j_call: TRBJ1-3; d_call: TRBD1; cdr3_nt: TGTGCCAGCAGCTTTAGGGGGCTTGCGGTGAACACCATATATTTT; cdr3_aa: CASSFRGLAVNTIYF
v_call: TRBV5-6; clone_size: NA; j_call: TRBJ2-7; d_call: TRBD1; cdr3_nt: TGTGCCAGCACCACGGGACAGATGATGACCTACGAGCAGTACTTC; cdr3_aa: CASTTGQMMTYEQYF
v_call: TRBV6-4; clone_size: NA; j_call: TRBJ1-5; d_call: NA; cdr3_nt: TGTGCCAGCAGTGACAGGGAAGGGGTTCAGCCCCAGCATTTT; cdr3_aa: CASSDREGVQPQHF
v_call: TRBV3-1; clone_size: NA; j_call: TRBJ2-5; d_call: NA; cdr3_nt: TGTGCCAGCAGCCATCTAGGCTCGGGACTGGCGGAGACCCAGTACTTC; cdr3_aa: CASSHLGSGLAETQYF
v_call: TRBV7-8; clone_size: many; j_call: TRBJ2-1; d_call: NA; cdr3_nt: TGTGCCAGCAGCTTAGCGAATAGCTTTAGTTCTAATGAGCAGTTCTTC; cdr3_aa: CASSLANSFSSNEQFF
v_call: TRBV28; clone_size: many; j_call: TRBJ1-2; d_call: NA; cdr3_nt: TGTGCCAGCAGTACCCAGAATTTCAGCGGCTACACCTTC; cdr3_aa: CASSTQNFSGYTF
v_call: TRBV28; clone_size: many; j_call: TRBJ1-5; d_call: NA; cdr3_nt: TGTGCCAGCAGTTTCAGTAAGAGGGGCAATCAGCCCCAGCATTTT; cdr3_aa: CASSFSKRGNQPQHF
v_call: TRBV28; clone_size: many; j_call: TRBJ2-1; d_call: NA; cdr3_nt: TGTGCCAGCATTGAGGGCCGCTCCTACAATGAGCAGTTCTTC; cdr3_aa: CASIEGRSYNEQFF
v_call: TRBV28; clone_size: NA; j_call: TRBJ2-7; d_call: NA; cdr3_nt: TGTGCCAGCAGTCGCAGGGGCGAGCAGTACTTC; cdr3_aa: CASSRRGEQYF
v_call: TRBV4-3; clone_size: many; j_call: TRBJ2-1; d_call: NA; cdr3_nt: TGCGCCAGCAGCCAAGGGAACCCCCTGTTTGCAGGCCTCCGCTCCTACAATGAGCAGTTCTTC; cdr3_aa: CASSQGNPLFAGLRSYNEQFF
v_call: TRBV3-1; clone_size: many; j_call: TRBJ2-1; d_call: TRBD2; cdr3_nt: TGTGCCAGCAGCCAGACTAGCGGACACAATGAGCAGTTCTTC; cdr3_aa: CASSQTSGHNEQFF
v_call: TRBV5-1; clone_size: NA; j_call: TRBJ2-1; d_call: TRBD2; cdr3_nt: TGCGCCAGCAGCGATGGAGGGACTAGGGGTTACAATGAGCAGTTCTTC; cdr3_aa: CASSDGGTRGYNEQFF
v_call: TRBV20-1; clone_size: NA; j_call: TRBJ2-3; d_call: TRBD1; cdr3_nt: TGCAGTGCCAAGACCGGGACAGGGGGGGCAGATACGCAGTATTTT; cdr3_aa: CSAKTGTGGADTQYF
v_call: TRBV20-1; clone_size: many; j_call: TRBJ2-7; d_call: TRBD2; cdr3_nt: TGCAGTGCTAGAAAACTAGCGGGAGTCGAGCAGTACTTC; cdr3_aa: CSARKLAGVEQYF
v_call: TRBV5-1; clone_size: NA; j_call: TRBJ1-2; d_call: TRBD1; cdr3_nt: TGCGCCAGCAGCCCCGGACAGGGGTATGGCAACACCTTC; cdr3_aa: CASSPGQGYGNTF
v_call: TRBV14; clone_size: few; j_call: TRBJ2-2; d_call: NA; cdr3_nt: TGTGCCAGCAGATCAGGGTTATCCGGGGAGCTGTTTTTT; cdr3_aa: CASRSGLSGELFF
v_call: TRBV25-1; clone_size: few; j_call: TRBJ2-7; d_call: NA; cdr3_nt: TGTGCCAGCAGTCCCCTAAGGACCGATAAAAGCTCCTACGAGCAGTACTTC; cdr3_aa: CASSPLRTDKSSYEQYF
v_call: TRBV28; clone_size: many; j_call: TRBJ1-2; d_call: NA; cdr3_nt: TGTGCCAGCAGCATCGGGACATCCTTCTATGGCTACACCTTC; cdr3_aa: CASSIGTSFYGYTF
v_call: TRBV20-1; clone_size: many; j_call: TRBJ2-1; d_call: NA; cdr3_nt: TGCAGTGCTACCTACCTGAACAGTAACAATGAGCAGTTCTTC; cdr3_aa: CSATYLNSNNEQFF
v_call: TRBV30; clone_size: many; j_call: TRBJ2-1; d_call: NA; cdr3_nt: TGTGCCTGGAGTTCCTACGGGGATGAGCAGTTCTTC; cdr3_aa: CAWSSYGDEQFF
v_call: TRBV28; clone_size: many; j_call: TRBJ1-2; d_call: TRBD1; cdr3_nt: TGTGCCAGCAGTAGAGGCGGGGACAGGGACGGCTACACCTTC; cdr3_aa: CASSRGGDRDGYTF
v_call: TRBV5-1; clone_size: many; j_call: TRBJ2-3; d_call: TRBD2; cdr3_nt: TGCGCCAGCAGCTACCTGAGCGGGAGGGCCGGAGATACGCAGTATTTT; cdr3_aa: CASSYLSGRAGDTQYF
v_call: TRBV28; clone_size: NA; j_call: TRBJ1-5; d_call: TRBD1; cdr3_nt: TGTGCCAGCAGTTCACCCCCAGGGGACAGTCATAGCAATCAGCCCCAGCATTTT; cdr3_aa: CASSSPPGDSHSNQPQHF
v_call: TRBV29-1; clone_size: NA; j_call: TRBJ1-5; d_call: NA; cdr3_nt: TGCAGCGTTGGAGAGGGTATAGACCAACCCCAGCATTTT; cdr3_aa: CSVGEGIDQPQHF
v_call: TRBV28; clone_size: few; j_call: TRBJ2-7; d_call: NA; cdr3_nt: TGTGCCAGCACCCTTAGGGGGGGACTCTACGAGCAGTACTTC; cdr3_aa: CASTLRGGLYEQYF
v_call: TRBV28; clone_size: once; j_call: TRBJ2-7; d_call: NA; cdr3_nt: TGTGCCAGCAGGAGGATAGGAGCCTACGAGCAGTACTTC; cdr3_aa: CASRRIGAYEQYF
v_call: TRBV28; clone_size: NA; j_call: TRBJ2-7; d_call: NA; cdr3_nt: TGTGCCAGCAGTTTCCAGTACGAGCAGTACTTC; cdr3_aa: CASSFQYEQYF
v_call: TRBV16; clone_size: few; j_call: TRBJ1-1; d_call: NA; cdr3_nt: TGTGCCAGCAGCCTAAGAGACAGGACGAACACTGAAGCTTTCTTT; cdr3_aa: CASSLRDRTNTEAFF
v_call: TRBV20-1; clone_size: NA; j_call: TRBJ1-5; d_call: NA; cdr3_nt: TGCAGTGCTAGAAGGGGGGACCTCAATCAGCCCCAGCATTTT; cdr3_aa: CSARRGDLNQPQHF
v_call: TRBV5-5; clone_size: few; j_call: TRBJ1-6; d_call: TRBD1; cdr3_nt: TGTGCCAGCAGCTCGGGACAGGGCCCTTCACCCCTCCACTTT; cdr3_aa: CASSSGQGPSPLHF
v_call: TRBV6-5; clone_size: few; j_call: TRBJ1-6; d_call: NA; cdr3_nt: TGTGCCAGCAACAGGGCCAATAATTCACCCCTCCACTTT; cdr3_aa: CASNRANNSPLHF
v_call: TRBV11-2; clone_size: NA; j_call: TRBJ2-2; d_call: NA; cdr3_nt: TGTGCCAGCAGCCACGCCGCGACAGGGAACACCGGGGAGCTGTTTTTT; cdr3_aa: CASSHAATGNTGELFF
v_call: TRBV11-2; clone_size: NA; j_call: TRBJ1-1; d_call: NA; cdr3_nt: TGTGCCAGCAGCCCCGGACAGATGAACACTGAAGCTTTCTTT; cdr3_aa: CASSPGQMNTEAFF
v_call: TRBV29-1; clone_size: many; j_call: TRBJ2-5; d_call: NA; cdr3_nt: TGCAGCGTTGTAGGGGTCTTGGAGACCCAGTACTTC; cdr3_aa: CSVVGVLETQYF
v_call: TRBV7-8; clone_size: NA; j_call: TRBJ1-5; d_call: NA; cdr3_nt: TGTGCCAGCAGCTTAGTCGGCGGGTTTGGCAATCAGCCCCAGCATTTT; cdr3_aa: CASSLVGGFGNQPQHF
v_call: TRBV12-3/TRBV12-4; clone_size: few; j_call: TRBJ2-2; d_call: TRBD1; cdr3_nt: TGTGCCAGCAGTGCCCGACAGGGTTGGCGCTTTGCCGGGGAGCTGTTTTTT; cdr3_aa: CASSARQGWRFAGELFF
v_call: TRBV15; clone_size: few; j_call: TRBJ2-1; d_call: NA; cdr3_nt: TGTGCCACCAGCAGGACGGTGTACAATGAGCAGTTCTTC; cdr3_aa: CATSRTVYNEQFF
v_call: TRBV29-1; clone_size: many; j_call: TRBJ2-5; d_call: NA; cdr3_nt: TGCAGCGTGACCCAAGGCGGAGAGACCCAGTACTTC; cdr3_aa: CSVTQGGETQYF
v_call: TRBV11-2; clone_size: medium-sized; j_call: TRBJ1-4; d_call: NA; cdr3_nt: TGTGCCAGCAGCCCGACCCGTGAAAAACTGTTTTTT; cdr3_aa: CASSPTREKLFF
v_call: TRBV9; clone_size: many; j_call: TRBJ2-3; d_call: TRBD1; cdr3_nt: TGTGCCAGCAGCGTTTCCCGGGACAGGGGCGGACCAGATACGCAGTATTTT; cdr3_aa: CASSVSRDRGGPDTQYF